The rows below give T cell receptor beta chains drawn from one sample of a study of CXCR3-negative and CXCR3-positive naive CD8 T cells. No DNA is given; TCRdb re-called the 5' RACE reads and lists each CDR3 protein once. Recorded for this sample: under 6,000 distinct CDR3 sequences. Sequencing used naive CXCR3+ CD8+ T cells from blood. These TCRs come from a human donor in good health. Some clones in this sample may be carry-over from other donors' samples. The CDR3 runs from the conserved cysteine through the conserved F or W. Not every row has a clone size; where given, it reads once, few, many or a size class.

TRBJ2-3	17	medium-sized	TRBV28	CASSLGIGQGPTDTQYF
TRBJ2-1	13	NA	TRBV2	CASRMARRNEQFF
TRBJ2-1	13	medium-sized	TRBV29-1	CSATGHTYNEQFF
TRBJ2-1	16	medium-sized	TRBV24-1	CATSSRTGFSYNEQFF
TRBJ2-3	14	medium-sized	TRBV9	CASTTRDNTDTQYF
TRBJ2-2	17	medium-sized	TRBV12-3/TRBV12-4	CASSLGWEGTNTGELFF
TRBJ1-2	15	medium-sized	TRBV6-5	CASSYSGTFHYGYTF
TRBJ1-5	13	NA	TRBV2	CATRDRSNQPQHF
TRBJ1-4	15	NA	TRBV19	CASSDPGQANVKLFF
TRBJ2-1	16	NA	TRBV2	CASSVVLAGGPNEQFF
TRBJ2-1	15	NA	TRBV20-1	CSASGLAGVVDEQFF
TRBJ1-1	13	NA	TRBV19	CASTSWSNTEAFF
TRBJ1-1	14	medium-sized	TRBV5-6	CASSLGRRDTEAFF
TRBJ2-7	15	NA	TRBV7-9	CASSSRRAATYEQYF
TRBJ1-1	15	NA	TRBV25-1	CASSAGTGKRTEAFF
TRBJ2-1	15	medium-sized	TRBV7-9	CASSPPSSAYNEQFF
TRBJ1-6	16	NA	TRBV2	CASSEEGSSYNSPIHF
TRBJ2-2	12	medium-sized	TRBV12-3/TRBV12-4	CASRTGAGELFF
TRBJ1-1	14	medium-sized	TRBV5-1	CASSLVQTNTEAFF
TRBJ1-5	15	medium-sized	TRBV7-8	CASSQNAWASQPQHF
TRBJ1-1	12	medium-sized	TRBV28	CASSRLNTEVFF
TRBJ2-1	19	medium-sized	TRBV4-2	CASSHPKGLAGVSYNEQFF
TRBJ2-2	14	medium-sized	TRBV15	CATSGWGNTGELFF
TRBJ2-1	13	medium-sized	TRBV6-2/TRBV6-3	CASSLNWYNEQFF
TRBJ2-1	16	medium-sized	TRBV20-1	CSARDLGLAVGNEQFF